Listed below are T cell receptor beta chains from one sample, sequenced in a study of tumor-infiltrating lymphocytes in localized non-small cell lung cancer. The method was immunoSEQ multiplex PCR; TCRdb's version includes in-frame clones alone and lacks a portion of them. This table holds 12,000 or so clones, 70% to 80% found once. The source material was uninvolved lung tissue not adjacent to the tumor. These receptors originate from a human donor with non-small cell lung cancer. Each CDR3 is given with its conserved first and last residue. The D gene is left open where the match is weak. Where a row states a size, it is once, few, many or the class of an expanded clone; other rows omit it.

V,length,D,J,size,DNA,CDR3
TRBV9,17,.,TRBJ2-2,.,TGTGCCAGCAGCGTCGCCGTCCAGCAGCTGAACACCGGGGAGCTGTTTTTT,CASSVAVQQLNTGELFF
TRBV7-2,16,.,TRBJ2-4,.,TGTGCCAGCAGCTTAGATGTCGGACCAAGCGGGAACATTCAGTACTTC,CASSLDVGPSGNIQYF
TRBV2,14,TRBD1,TRBJ2-2,.,TGTGCCAGCAGTGGGGACAGCAACACCGGGGAGCTGTTTTTT,CASSGDSNTGELFF
TRBV5-1,15,.,TRBJ2-1,.,TGCGCCAGCAGCTCCGGGACCCGGCTCGACAATGAGCAGTTCTTC,CASSSGTRLDNEQFF
TRBV12-5,11,.,TRBJ2-1,.,TGTGCTAGTGGTTTGCTGGCCATGCAGTTCTTC,CASGLLAMQFF
TRBV19,13,.,TRBJ1-5,.,TGTGCCAGTAATGGGAGGGACAATCAGCCCCAGCATTTT,CASNGRDNQPQHF
TRBV6-5,12,.,TRBJ2-3,.,TGTGCCAGCAGTTACGGCACAGATACGCAGTATTTT,CASSYGTDTQYF
TRBV6-1,13,.,TRBJ1-3,.,TGTGCCAGCAGTGATCAAGGGTTAAACACCATATATTTT,CASSDQGLNTIYF
TRBV4-2,14,TRBD1,TRBJ1-2,.,TGTGCCAGCAGCCGACAGGGCGATGACTATGGCTACACCTTC,CASSRQGDDYGYTF
TRBV6-1,12,.,TRBJ2-5,.,TGTGCCAGCATGGGGGGTTGGGAGACCCAGTACTTC,CASMGGWETQYF
TRBV4-1,17,.,TRBJ1-2,once,TGCGCCAGCAGCCAAGATAACAGGGTACGACCAAGCGGTGGCTACACCTTC,CASSQDNRVRPSGGYTF
TRBV2,14,.,TRBJ2-2,.,TGTGCCAGCAGGGACCTGGTGAACACCGGGGAGCTGTTTTTT,CASRDLVNTGELFF
TRBV10-3,15,.,TRBJ1-5,.,TGTGCCATCAGTGAGTTTTCAGGGAGTAATCAGCCCCAGCATTTT,CAISEFSGSNQPQHF
TRBV30,12,.,TRBJ1-3,.,TGTGCCTGGAGTAAGGACCGAAACACCATATATTTT,CAWSKDRNTIYF
TRBV2,11,.,TRBJ1-4,.,TGTGCCAGCAGGGTTAATGAAAAACTGTTTTTT,CASRVNEKLFF
TRBV2,15,TRBD2,TRBJ2-7,.,TGTGCCAGCAGTGAATGGGGGAGGGATCCCTACGAGCAGTACTTC,CASSEWGRDPYEQYF
TRBV30,11,.,TRBJ2-5,.,TGTGCCTGGGCAGGAGGAGAGACCCAGTACTTC,CAWAGGETQYF
TRBV19,16,TRBD2,TRBJ2-1,medium-sized,TGTGCCAGTAGTACCTACTATACGGGAGGAGACAATGAGCAGTTCTTC,CASSTYYTGGDNEQFF
TRBV4-2,16,TRBD2,TRBJ2-2,.,TGTGCCAGCAGACTTAGCGGGGGGGCTTCCCCCGGGGAGCTGTTTTTT,CASRLSGGASPGELFF
TRBV9,13,.,TRBJ2-7,.,TGTGCCAGCAGCGTAGACCAGGCATCCGAGCAGTACTTC,CASSVDQASEQYF
TRBV27,15,.,TRBJ2-7,.,TGTGCCAGCAGTTTAAGGGCAGGGTATCTCCACGAGCAGTACTTC,CASSLRAGYLHEQYF
TRBV28,15,.,TRBJ1-2,.,TGTGCCAGACTCCCGGGGACACGCCCTAACTATGGCTACACCTTC,CARLPGTRPNYGYTF
TRBV5-6,14,TRBD1,TRBJ1-2,.,TGTGCCAGCAGCCTAGTAGACAGGGGAGGGGGCTACACCTTC,CASSLVDRGGGYTF
TRBV30,13,.,TRBJ2-2,.,TGTGCCGGTGGGGAGACGGTCACCGGGGAGCTGTTTTTT,CAGGETVTGELFF
TRBV14,15,TRBD1,TRBJ1-4,.,TGTGCCAGCAGCCAAAGGGACAGGGCTAATGAAAAACTGTTTTTT,CASSQRDRANEKLFF
TRBV6-6,14,.,TRBJ2-1,.,TGTGCCAGCAGCCTCGAGGAGGGGAACAATGAGCAGTTCTTC,CASSLEEGNNEQFF
TRBV7-2,15,.,TRBJ2-2,.,TGTGCCAGCAGCTTAGAAGGTTGGAGTACCGGGGAGCTGTTTTTT,CASSLEGWSTGELFF
TRBV30,15,TRBD2,TRBJ2-7,.,TGTGCCTGGAGTGTACGTCTAGCGGAAGCCTACGAGCAGTACTTC,CAWSVRLAEAYEQYF
TRBV28,14,TRBD1,TRBJ1-2,once,TGTGCCAGCAGATTGACAGGGTTAGGCTATGGCTACACCTTC,CASRLTGLGYGYTF
TRBV6-5,15,TRBD1,TRBJ2-7,.,TGTGCCAGCAGTCCACCGGGACAGATAAGGGGCGAGCAGTACTTC,CASSPPGQIRGEQYF
TRBV30,13,.,TRBJ1-1,.,TGTGCCTGGGACCGACCGGGACGGCCTGAAGCTTTCTTT,CAWDRPGRPEAFF
TRBV5-1,17,TRBD2,TRBJ2-4,.,TGCGCCAGCAGCTTGGCAGGGAGCGGGGGAGCCAAAAACATTCAGTACTTC,CASSLAGSGGAKNIQYF
TRBV6-5,13,.,TRBJ1-4,.,TGTGCCAGCAGTTACTACAGGGCTGAAAAACTGTTTTTT,CASSYYRAEKLFF
TRBV6-5,13,TRBD1,TRBJ1-2,few,TGTGCCAGCAGCCCTACAGGGGGCGTTGGCTACACCTTC,CASSPTGGVGYTF
TRBV5-8,14,.,TRBJ2-5,few,TGTGCCAGCAGCTCCATGACAGGCCAAGAGACCCAGTACTTC,CASSSMTGQETQYF
TRBV7-9,14,TRBD1,TRBJ2-1,.,TGTGCCAGCAGCTTAGAGTCAGGGGGTAGTGAGCAGTTCTTC,CASSLESGGSEQFF
TRBV6-1,13,.,TRBJ2-7,.,TGTGCCAGCAGGGCGACAGGATTGTACGAGCAGTACTTC,CASRATGLYEQYF
TRBV6-6,12,.,TRBJ1-5,once,TGTGCCAGCACCCAATGGGGCCAGCCCCAGCATTTT,CASTQWGQPQHF
TRBV30,14,TRBD1,TRBJ1-1,.,TGTGCCCATGACAAAACAGGGGGAAACACTGAAGCTTTCTTT,CAHDKTGGNTEAFF
TRBV7-3,17,TRBD2,TRBJ2-1,.,TGTGCCAGCAGCTTAATGGGGACTAGCGGGGGTTACAATGAGCAGTTCTTC,CASSLMGTSGGYNEQFF
TRBV27,15,TRBD2,TRBJ2-5,.,TGTGCCAGCAGTTTATTAGCGGGGGGCACAGAGACCCAGTACTTC,CASSLLAGGTETQYF
TRBV2,13,.,TRBJ1-5,.,TGTGCCAGCAGTGCCGAGGGCAATCAGCCCCAGCATTTT,CASSAEGNQPQHF
TRBV29-1,13,TRBD2,TRBJ2-3,once,TGCAGCGTTGAGGTGGGAGGGGCAGATACGCAGTATTTT,CSVEVGGADTQYF
TRBV19,15,TRBD2,TRBJ2-7,.,TGTGCCAGTACCGCCGGGACTAGCGGGATCAACGAGCAGTACTTC,CASTAGTSGINEQYF
TRBV2,12,.,TRBJ1-2,.,TGTGCCAGCAGTGAAACGAGCGGAGGCTACACCTTC,CASSETSGGYTF
TRBV5-1,14,TRBD2,TRBJ2-3,.,TGCGCCAGCAGCTTATTGACTAGCAGAGATACGCAGTATTTT,CASSLLTSRDTQYF
TRBV2,11,.,TRBJ2-2,.,TGTGCCAGCCGGGGTACCGGGGAGCTGTTTTTT,CASRGTGELFF
TRBV4-2,13,TRBD1,TRBJ1-2,.,TGTGCCAGCAGCCGGGATACAGGGGGCGGCTACACCTTC,CASSRDTGGGYTF
TRBV27,13,.,TRBJ2-1,few,TGTGCCAGCGCTATAGGCTTTAGCAATGAGCAGTTCTTC,CASAIGFSNEQFF
TRBV6-1,14,.,TRBJ2-5,.,TGTGCCAGCAGTGAAGTATACAGGGAAGAGACCCAGTACTTC,CASSEVYREETQYF
TRBV6-4,14,.,TRBJ2-7,.,TGTGCCAGCAGTGCAGACAGAACGAGTAACGAGCAGTACTTC,CASSADRTSNEQYF
TRBV11-2,13,.,TRBJ1-6,.,TGTGCCAGCAGCTACTCCCGGGGCGCACCCCTCCACTTT,CASSYSRGAPLHF